A single sample gave rise to the 10 T cell receptor beta chains below, sequenced in a study of cytomegalovirus exposure and HLA in healthy donors. The PCR had 60 Vbeta and 13 Jbeta primers. Assay used: immunoSEQ multiplex PCR; TCRdb lists only in-frame clones, some missing. The sample lists some 150,000 clones; 80% to 85% were seen once. Source material: PBMCs. The receptors stem from a boy aged 2 to 10 in good health and CMV-seronegative.

This clone was picked up a small number of times. The gene calls are TRBV29-1 and TRBJ2-3; TRBD1 might be the D (5 bases). Germline V lookup: CDR1 SQVTM, CDR2 ANQGSEA. Trimming left V 6 bases short and J 6 bases short, with 13 bases between. The CDR3 covers 12 residues. In DNA form, the CDR3 reads TGCAGCGTGAGGACACAAATCGATACGCAGTATTTT. This codes for CSVRTQIDTQYF.

This chain uses TRBV14 with TRBJ2-7, with D maybe TRBD1 (5 bases). There are 11 residues in the CDR3. The V gene lost 8 bases and the J gene lost 0 bases, with 5 bases spanning the gap. Germline values: CDR1 SGHDN, CDR2 FVKESK. CDR3 protein: CASGASYEQYF. The CDR3 coding sequence is TGTGCCAGCGGGGCCTCCTACGAGCAGTACTTC.

This chain links TRBV7-3 with TRBJ2-3, with D possibly being TRBD1 (6 bases). With 2 bases removed from V and 1 base from J, the gap between germline ends came to 16 bases. This CDR3 has 17 residues. CDR1 is SGHTA and CDR2 is FQGTGA in the germline V gene. The CDR3 region is CASSLWGRPEGTDTQYF. The DNA for the CDR3 is TGTGCCAGCAGCTTATGGGGGCGTCCGGAGGGCACAGATACGCAGTATTTT.

CDR3 protein: CASSQDRTGPPATEAFF. CDR3 sequence (DNA): TGCGCCAGCAGCCAAGATCGAACAGGGCCCCCGGCCACTGAAGCTTTCTTT. This chain uses TRBV4-1 with TRBJ1-1; perhaps TRBD1 as D (6 bases). The CDR3 covers 17 residues. Germline V gene sequence: CDR1 MGHRA, CDR2 YSYEKL. V lost 0 bases to trimming and J lost 4 bases, with 18 bases between them.

V is TRBV11-2 and J is TRBJ1-2; the D is unclear. The ends were cut back, 3 bases at V and 5 bases at J, with 10 bases in the middle. CDR1 is SGHAT and CDR2 is FQNNGV in the germline V gene. The CDR3 covers 13 residues. CDR3: CASSFEREYGYTF. In DNA, the CDR3 is TGTGCCAGCAGCTTCGAGAGAGAATATGGCTACACCTTC.

The V call is TRBV28, the J call TRBJ2-4; possibly TRBD1 for D (6 bases). Germline CDR1 reads MDHEN; CDR2 reads SYDVKM. With 5 bases removed from V and 0 bases from J, the gap between germline ends came to 14 bases. This CDR3 has 16 residues. The CDR3 sequence is CASSPPGQLAKNIQYF. CDR3 sequence (DNA): TGTGCCAGCAGTCCGCCCGGACAGCTAGCCAAAAACATTCAGTACTTC. Full variable domain (missing parts from reference TRBV28 and TRBJ2-4): DVKVTQSSRYLVKRTGEKVFLECVQDMDHENMFWYRQDPGLGLRLIYFSYDVKMKEKGDIPEGYSVSREKKERFSLILESASTNQTSMYLCASSPPGQLAKNIQYFGAGTRLSVL.

J is TRBJ2-3 and V is TRBV11-2; weak D call: TRBD1 (6 bases). Between the trimmed V and J ends, which lost 1 base and 2 bases, there was a span of 13 bases. Germline lookup yields CDR1 SGHAT and CDR2 FQNNGV. This CDR3 has 16 residues. CDR3 bases: TGTGCCAGCAGCTTAGTACCAGGGGAACTCACAGATACGCAGTATTTT. Translated: CASSLVPGELTDTQYF.

The genes are TRBV4-3 and TRBJ1-2; D not certain. The CDR3 spans 16 residues. Germline V gene lookup returns CDR1 LGHNA and CDR2 YSLEER. Trimming took off 1 base at V and 2 bases at J, with 14 bases between the two ends. CDR3 DNA: TGCGCCAGCAGCCAAGTTGGAAGGACTAGGAACTATGGCTACACCTTC. Its translation: CASSQVGRTRNYGYTF.

The V call is TRBV10-1, the J call TRBJ2-7; D remains unclear. The CDR3 loop spans 13 amino acids. V shed 4 bases and J shed 2 bases, with 9 bases lying between them. The germline V gene encodes CDR1 WNHNN and CDR2 SYGVQD (reference sequence). CDR3 sequence reads: CASSAASAYEQYF. The CDR3 DNA sequence: TGCGCCAGCAGTGCGGCCAGCGCCTACGAGCAGTACTTC.

With respect to this clone: The sample contains more than one DNA sequence encoding this CDR3. The rearrangement uses TRBV7-3 and TRBJ2-1; D gene uncertain. Trimming removed 5 bases at V and 3 bases at J, with 14 bases between. The CDR3 covers 15 residues. The V gene's germline CDR1 is SGHTA and CDR2 FQGTGA. The CDR3 DNA sequence: TGTGCCAGCAGCCAGAGGCAGTCCCTCTACAATGAGCAGTTCTTC. Its translation: CASSQRQSLYNEQFF. Full variable domain (missing parts from reference TRBV7-3 and TRBJ2-1): GAGVSQTPSNKVTEKGKYVELRCDPISGHTALYWYRQSLGQGPEFLIYFQGTGAADDSGLPNDRFFAVRPEGSVSTLKIQRTERGDSAVYLCASSQRQSLYNEQFFGPGTRLTVL.